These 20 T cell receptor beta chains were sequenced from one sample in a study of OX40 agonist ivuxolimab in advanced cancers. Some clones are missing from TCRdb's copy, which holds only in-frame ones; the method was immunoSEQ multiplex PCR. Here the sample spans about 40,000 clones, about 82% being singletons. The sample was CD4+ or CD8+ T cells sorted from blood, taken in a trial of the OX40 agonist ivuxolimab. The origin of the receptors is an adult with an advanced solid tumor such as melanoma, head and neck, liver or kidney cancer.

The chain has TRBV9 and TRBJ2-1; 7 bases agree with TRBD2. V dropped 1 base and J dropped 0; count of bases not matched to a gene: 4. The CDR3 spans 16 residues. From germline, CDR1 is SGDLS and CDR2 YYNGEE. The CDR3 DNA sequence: TGTGCCAGCAGCGTATACGGCGGGAGCTCCTACAATGAGCAGTTCTTC. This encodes CASSVYGGSSYNEQFF.

The CDR3 sequence is CASSAGGSSYEQYF. The CDR3 region has the DNA TGTGCCAGCAGCGCTGGCGGGAGCTCCTACGAGCAGTACTTC. The J gene is TRBJ2-5, the V gene TRBV11-3, with TRBD2 matching 7 bases. The end of the DNA is better explained by TRBJ2-7, so the J call may be wrong. The CDR3 is 14 residues long. Germline V gene sequence: CDR1 SGHNT, CDR2 YENEEA.

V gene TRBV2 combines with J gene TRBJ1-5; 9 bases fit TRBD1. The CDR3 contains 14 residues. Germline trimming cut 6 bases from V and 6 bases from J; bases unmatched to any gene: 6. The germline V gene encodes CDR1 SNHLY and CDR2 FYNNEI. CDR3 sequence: CASSGTGRGQPQHF. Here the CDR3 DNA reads TGTGCCAGCAGCGGGACAGGGCGGGGTCAGCCCCAGCATTTT.

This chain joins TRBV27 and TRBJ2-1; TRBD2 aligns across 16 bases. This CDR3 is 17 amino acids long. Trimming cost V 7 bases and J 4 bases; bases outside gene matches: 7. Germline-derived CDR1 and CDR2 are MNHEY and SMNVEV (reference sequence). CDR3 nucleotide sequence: TGTGCCAGCACTGGGACTAGCGGGAGGGCCGGATACAATGAGCAGTTCTTC. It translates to CASTGTSGRAGYNEQFF.

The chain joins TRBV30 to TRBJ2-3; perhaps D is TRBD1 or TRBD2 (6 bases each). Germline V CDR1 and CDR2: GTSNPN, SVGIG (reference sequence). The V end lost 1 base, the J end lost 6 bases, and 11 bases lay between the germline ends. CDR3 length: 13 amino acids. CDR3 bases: TGTGCCTGGAGTGAGGGGGGAAGGGATACGCAGTATTTT. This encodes CAWSEGGRDTQYF.

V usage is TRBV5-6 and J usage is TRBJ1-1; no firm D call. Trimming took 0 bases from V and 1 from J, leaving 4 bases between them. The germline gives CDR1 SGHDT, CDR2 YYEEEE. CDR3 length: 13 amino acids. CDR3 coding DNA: TGTGCCAGCAGCTTGGTACGGAACACTGAAGCTTTCTTT. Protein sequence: CASSLVRNTEAFF.

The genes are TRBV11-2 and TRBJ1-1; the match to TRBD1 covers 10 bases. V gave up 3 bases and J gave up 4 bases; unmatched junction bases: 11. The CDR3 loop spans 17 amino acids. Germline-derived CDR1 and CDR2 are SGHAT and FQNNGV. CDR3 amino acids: CASSLGLRQGAITEAFF. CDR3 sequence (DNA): TGTGCCAGCAGCTTGGGGCTCCGACAGGGGGCGATCACTGAAGCTTTCTTT.

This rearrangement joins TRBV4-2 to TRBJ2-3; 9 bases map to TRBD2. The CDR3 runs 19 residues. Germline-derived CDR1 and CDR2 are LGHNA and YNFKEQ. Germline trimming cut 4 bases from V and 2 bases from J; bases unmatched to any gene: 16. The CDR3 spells CASSRSRSNSGGDTDTQYF. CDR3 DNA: TGTGCCAGCAGCCGGTCAAGGAGCAATAGCGGGGGCGACACAGATACGCAGTATTTT.

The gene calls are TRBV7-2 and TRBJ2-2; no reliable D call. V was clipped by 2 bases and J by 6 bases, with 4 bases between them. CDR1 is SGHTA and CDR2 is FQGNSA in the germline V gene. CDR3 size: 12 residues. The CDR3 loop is CASSLFPGELFF. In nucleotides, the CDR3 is TGTGCCAGCAGCTTATTCCCCGGGGAGCTGTTTTTT.

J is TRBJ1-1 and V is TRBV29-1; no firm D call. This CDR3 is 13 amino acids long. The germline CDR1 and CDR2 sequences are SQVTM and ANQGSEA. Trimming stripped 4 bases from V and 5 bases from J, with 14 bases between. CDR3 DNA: TGCAGCGTTGGGTTGGGAATCGGAACTGAAGCTTTCTTT. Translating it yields CSVGLGIGTEAFF.

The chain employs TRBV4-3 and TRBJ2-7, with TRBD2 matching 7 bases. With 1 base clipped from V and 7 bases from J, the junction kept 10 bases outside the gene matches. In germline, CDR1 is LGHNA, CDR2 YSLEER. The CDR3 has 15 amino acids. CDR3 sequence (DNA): TGCGCCAGCAGCCAAGGACCAGCGGGGTATCGGGAGCAGTACTTC. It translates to CASSQGPAGYREQYF.

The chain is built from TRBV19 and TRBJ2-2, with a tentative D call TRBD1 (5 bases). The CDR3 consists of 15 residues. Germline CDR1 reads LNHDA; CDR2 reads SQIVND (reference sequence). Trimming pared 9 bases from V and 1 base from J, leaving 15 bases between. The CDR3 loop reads CASRIGHGNTGELFF. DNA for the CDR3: TGTGCCAGCCGTATCGGACATGGGAACACCGGGGAGCTGTTTTTT.

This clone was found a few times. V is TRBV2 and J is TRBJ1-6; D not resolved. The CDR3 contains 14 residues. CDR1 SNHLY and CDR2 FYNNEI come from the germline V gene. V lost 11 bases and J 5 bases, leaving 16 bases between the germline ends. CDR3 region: CASSDGFNNSPLHF. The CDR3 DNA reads TGTGCCTCATCGGACGGTTTTAATAATTCACCCCTCCACTTT.

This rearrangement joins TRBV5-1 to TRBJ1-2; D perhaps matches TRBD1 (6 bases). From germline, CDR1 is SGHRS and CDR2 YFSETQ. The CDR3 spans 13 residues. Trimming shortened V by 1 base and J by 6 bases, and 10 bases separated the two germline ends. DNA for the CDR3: TGCGCCAGCAGCTTGCTTGGGGGCGATGGCTACACCTTC. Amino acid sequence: CASSLLGGDGYTF.

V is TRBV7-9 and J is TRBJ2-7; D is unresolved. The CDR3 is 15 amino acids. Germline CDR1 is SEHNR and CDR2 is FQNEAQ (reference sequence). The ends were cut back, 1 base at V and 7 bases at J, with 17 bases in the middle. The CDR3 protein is CASSLDVSTSEEQYF. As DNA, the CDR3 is TGTGCCAGCAGCTTAGATGTCTCAACGAGCGAGGAGCAGTACTTC.

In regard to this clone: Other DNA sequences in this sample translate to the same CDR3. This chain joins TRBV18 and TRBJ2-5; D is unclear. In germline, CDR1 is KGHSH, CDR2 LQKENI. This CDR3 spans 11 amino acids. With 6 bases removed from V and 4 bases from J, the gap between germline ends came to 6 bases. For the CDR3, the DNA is TGTGCCAGCTCCAACGGAGAGACCCAGTACTTC. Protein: CASSNGETQYF.

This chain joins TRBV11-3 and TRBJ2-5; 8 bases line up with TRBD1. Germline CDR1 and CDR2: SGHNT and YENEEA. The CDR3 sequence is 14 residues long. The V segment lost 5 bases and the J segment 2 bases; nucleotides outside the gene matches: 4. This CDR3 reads CASSPGQGQETQYF. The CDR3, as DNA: TGTGCCAGCAGCCCAGGACAGGGTCAAGAGACCCAGTACTTC.

The CDR3 loop is CASSESGPNTGELFF. CDR3 DNA sequence: TGTGCCAGCAGTGAAAGCGGGCCGAACACCGGGGAGCTGTTTTTT. The chain uses TRBV2 and TRBJ2-2; possibly TRBD2 for D (6 bases). The CDR3 covers 15 residues. The germline gives CDR1 SNHLY, CDR2 FYNNEI. V was pared by 2 bases and J by 0 bases, with 7 bases between.

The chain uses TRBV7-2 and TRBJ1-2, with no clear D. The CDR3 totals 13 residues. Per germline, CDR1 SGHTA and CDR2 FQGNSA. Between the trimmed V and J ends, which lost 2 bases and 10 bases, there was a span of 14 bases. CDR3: CASSLIQDSFYTF. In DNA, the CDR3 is TGTGCCAGCAGCTTAATCCAGGATTCGTTCTACACCTTC.

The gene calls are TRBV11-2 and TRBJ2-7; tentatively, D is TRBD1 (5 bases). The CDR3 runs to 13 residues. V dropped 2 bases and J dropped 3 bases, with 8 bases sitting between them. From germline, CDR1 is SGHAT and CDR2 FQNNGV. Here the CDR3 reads CASSLSQGYEQYF. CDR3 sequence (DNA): TGTGCCAGCAGCTTAAGTCAGGGCTACGAGCAGTACTTC. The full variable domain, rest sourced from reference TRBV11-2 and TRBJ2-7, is EAGVAQSPRYKIIEKRQSVAFWCNPISGHATLYWYQQILGQGPKLLIQFQNNGVVDDSQLPKDRFSAERLKGVDSTLKIQPAKLEDSAVYLCASSLSQGYEQYFGPGTRLTVT.